This TCR beta chain was documented in a study of cytomegalovirus exposure and HLA in healthy donors. V was shortened by 2 bases and J by 4 bases, with 15 bases between the two germline ends. The CDR3 is 15 amino acids. In germline, CDR1 is MNHEY, CDR2 SVGAGI. Using immunoSEQ multiplex PCR, the repertoire was profiled, and TCRdb retains in-frame clones only, with some absent. The data hold 220,000 or so clones, with roughly 88% observed a single time. The specimen sequenced was PBMCs. The V gene is TRBV6-5, the J gene TRBJ2-7, with D maybe TRBD2 (5 bases). The TCR sequence derives from a woman under 40 in good health and CMV-seropositive. CDR3 coding DNA: TGTGCCAGCAGTTACGACGGGGATTCCAGGTACGAGCAGTACTTC. Its protein product is CASSYDGDSRYEQYF.